This entry features one TCR beta chain sequence. In the source study's methods: Amplification of reference gene primers was used by the study to estimate nucleated cell counts. Here immunoSEQ multiplex PCR was the method, and the copy in TCRdb shows in-frame clones only, minus some. Clonal size and the V and J genes are those of that table, whereas D and trimming came from the DNA. The sample has some 200,000 clones, around 86% seen once. The record originates from a study of blood T cell repertoires in COVID-19. The germline CDR1 and CDR2 sequences are SGHTA and FQGTGA. The CDR3 totals 15 residues. Trimming cost V 5 bases and J 1 base, with 14 bases left between them.

This chain links TRBV7-3 with TRBJ1-1; tentatively, D is TRBD1 (5 bases). The TCR comes from a man aged 50-60 years with acute or convalescent COVID-19. Sample: peripheral blood. The CDR3 region is CASSKRGGRNTEAFF. The CDR3 DNA is TGTGCCAGCAGCAAAAGGGGCGGCAGGAACACTGAAGCTTTCTTT. The variable domain in full, completed from reference TRBV7-3 and TRBJ1-1, reads GAGVSQTPSNKVTEKGKYVELRCDPISGHTALYWYRQSLGQGPEFLIYFQGTGAADDSGLPNDRFFAVRPEGSVSTLKIQRTERGDSAVYLCASSKRGGRNTEAFFGQGTRLTVV.